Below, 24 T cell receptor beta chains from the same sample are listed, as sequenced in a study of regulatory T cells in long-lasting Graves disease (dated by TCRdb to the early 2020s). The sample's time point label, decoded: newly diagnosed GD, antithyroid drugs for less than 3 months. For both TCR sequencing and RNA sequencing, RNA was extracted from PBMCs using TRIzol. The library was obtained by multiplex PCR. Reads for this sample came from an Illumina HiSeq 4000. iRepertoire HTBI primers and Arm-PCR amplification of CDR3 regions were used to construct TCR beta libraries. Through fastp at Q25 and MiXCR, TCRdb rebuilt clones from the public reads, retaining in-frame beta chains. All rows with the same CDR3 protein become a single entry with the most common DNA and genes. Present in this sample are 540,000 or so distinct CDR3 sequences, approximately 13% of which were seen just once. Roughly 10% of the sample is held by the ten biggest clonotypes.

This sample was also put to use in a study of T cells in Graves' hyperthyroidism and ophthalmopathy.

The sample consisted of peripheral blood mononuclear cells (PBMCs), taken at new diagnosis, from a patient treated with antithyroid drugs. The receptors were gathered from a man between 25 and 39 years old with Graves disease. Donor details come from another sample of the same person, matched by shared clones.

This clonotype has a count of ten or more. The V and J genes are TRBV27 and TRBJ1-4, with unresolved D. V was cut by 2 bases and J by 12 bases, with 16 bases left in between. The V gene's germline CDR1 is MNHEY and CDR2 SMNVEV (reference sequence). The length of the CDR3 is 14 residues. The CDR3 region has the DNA TGTGCCAGCAGTTTAATCGCACCGCCGGATCAACTGTTTTTT. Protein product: CASSLIAPPDQLFF.

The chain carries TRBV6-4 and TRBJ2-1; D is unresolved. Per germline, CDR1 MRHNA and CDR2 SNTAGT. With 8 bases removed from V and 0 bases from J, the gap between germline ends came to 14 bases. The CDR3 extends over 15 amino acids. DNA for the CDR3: TGTGCCAGCTCCTTGGAAACTGGCTCCTACAATGAGCAGTTCTTC. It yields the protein CASSLETGSYNEQFF.

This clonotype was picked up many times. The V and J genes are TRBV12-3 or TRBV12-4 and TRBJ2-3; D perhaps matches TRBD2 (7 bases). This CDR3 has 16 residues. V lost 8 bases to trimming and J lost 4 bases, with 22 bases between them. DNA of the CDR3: TGTGCCAGCGCCTGGGGGCGGAGGGGGGGTTCAGATACGCAGTATTTT. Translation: CASAWGRRGGSDTQYF.

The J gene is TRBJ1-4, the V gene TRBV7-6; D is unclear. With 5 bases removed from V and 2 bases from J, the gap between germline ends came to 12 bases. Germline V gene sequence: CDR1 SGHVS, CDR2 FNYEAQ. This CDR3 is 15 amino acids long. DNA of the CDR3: TGTGCCAGCAGCCCACTCCAATCTACTAATGAAAAACTGTTTTTT. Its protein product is CASSPLQSTNEKLFF.

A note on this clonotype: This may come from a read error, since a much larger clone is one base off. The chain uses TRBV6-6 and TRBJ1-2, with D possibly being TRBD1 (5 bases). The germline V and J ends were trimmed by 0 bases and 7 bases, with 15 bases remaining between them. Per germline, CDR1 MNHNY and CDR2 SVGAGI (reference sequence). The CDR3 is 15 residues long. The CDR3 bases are TGTGCCAGCAGTTACTCGGGACGGATGACGGCTGGCTACACCTTC. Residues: CASSYSGRMTAGYTF.

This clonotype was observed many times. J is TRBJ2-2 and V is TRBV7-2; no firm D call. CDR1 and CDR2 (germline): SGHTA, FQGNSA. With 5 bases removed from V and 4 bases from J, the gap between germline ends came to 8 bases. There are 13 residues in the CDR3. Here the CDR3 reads CASSRAGTGELFF. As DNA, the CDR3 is TGTGCCAGCAGCCGGGCTGGCACCGGGGAGCTGTTTTTT.

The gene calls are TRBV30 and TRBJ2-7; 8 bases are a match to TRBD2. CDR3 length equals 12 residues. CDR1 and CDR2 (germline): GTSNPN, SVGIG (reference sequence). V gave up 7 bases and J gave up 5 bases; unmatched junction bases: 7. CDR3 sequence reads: CALSGSSDEQYF. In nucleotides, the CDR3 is TGTGCCTTGAGCGGGAGTTCCGACGAGCAGTACTTC.

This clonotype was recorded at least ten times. This CDR3 is CSASMGSTEAFF. The CDR3 bases are TGCAGTGCTAGTATGGGGTCCACTGAAGCTTTCTTT. The V gene is TRBV20-1, the J gene TRBJ1-1; D is uncertain. CDR3 length equals 12 residues. Per the germline V gene, CDR1 is DFQATT and CDR2 is SNEGSKA (reference sequence). The V end was cut by 3 bases, the J end by 4 bases, with 9 bases between.

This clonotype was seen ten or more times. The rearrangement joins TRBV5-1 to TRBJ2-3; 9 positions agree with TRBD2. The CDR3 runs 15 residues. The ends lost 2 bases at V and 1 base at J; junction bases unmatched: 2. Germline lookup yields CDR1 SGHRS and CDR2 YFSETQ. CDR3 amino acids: CASSFSSGGTDTQYF. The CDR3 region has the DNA TGCGCCAGCAGCTTCTCTAGCGGGGGCACAGATACGCAGTATTTT.

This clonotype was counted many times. CDR3 protein: CASSEDQPSGISGANVLTF. CDR3 in DNA: TGCGCCAGCAGTGAAGATCAGCCCAGCGGCATCTCTGGGGCCAACGTCCTGACTTTC. V usage is TRBV10-1 and J usage is TRBJ2-6, with a weak D call TRBD2 (5 bases). This CDR3 has 19 residues. Deletions cut 3 bases from V and 0 bases from J, with 18 bases between. In germline, CDR1 is WNHNN, CDR2 SYGVQD (reference sequence).

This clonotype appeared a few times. In DNA form, the CDR3 reads TGCGCCAGCAAGCCCTGGGAAACCACTCAAGAGACCCAGTACTTC. This translates into CASKPWETTQETQYF. The chain combines TRBV5-1 with TRBJ2-5; D remains unclear. Germline loops: CDR1 SGHRS, CDR2 YFSETQ. Trimming removed 6 bases from V and 2 bases from J, with 17 bases in between. The CDR3 is 15 amino acids.

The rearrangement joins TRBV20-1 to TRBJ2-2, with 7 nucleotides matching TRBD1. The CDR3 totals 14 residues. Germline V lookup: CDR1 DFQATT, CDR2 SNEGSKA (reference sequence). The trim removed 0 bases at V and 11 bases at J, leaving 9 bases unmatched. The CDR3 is CSARDPQGVGELFF. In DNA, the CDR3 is TGCAGTGCTAGAGATCCTCAGGGGGTTGGCGAGCTGTTTTTT.

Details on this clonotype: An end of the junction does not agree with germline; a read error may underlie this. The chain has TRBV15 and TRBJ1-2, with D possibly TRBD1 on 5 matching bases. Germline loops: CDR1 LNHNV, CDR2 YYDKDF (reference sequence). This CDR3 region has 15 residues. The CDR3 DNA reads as TGTGCCACCAGCGGAGACAGCCCCCCTAACTATGGCTACACCTTC. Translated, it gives CATSGDSPPNYGYTF. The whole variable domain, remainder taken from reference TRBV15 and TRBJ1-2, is DAMVIQNPRYQVTQFGKPVTLSCSQTLNHNVMYWYQQKSSQAPKLLFHYYDKDFNNEADTPDNFQSRRPNTSFCFLDIRSPGLGDTAMYLCATSGDSPPNYGYTFGSGTRLTVV.

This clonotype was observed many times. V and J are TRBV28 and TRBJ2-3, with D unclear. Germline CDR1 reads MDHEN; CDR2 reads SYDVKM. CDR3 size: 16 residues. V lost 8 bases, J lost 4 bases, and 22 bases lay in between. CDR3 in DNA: TGTGCCAGCCCACCCCCCGGCGTACCAGGTCCAGATACGCAGTATTTT. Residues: CASPPPGVPGPDTQYF.

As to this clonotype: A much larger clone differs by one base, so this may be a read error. CDR3 nucleotides: TGTGCCACCAACAGAGATCCGTCTGGACAGGCCCCCTACGAGCAGTACTTC. It encodes CATNRDPSGQAPYEQYF. The chain recombines TRBV15 with TRBJ2-7, with TRBD1 matching 7 bases. CDR3 length: 17 amino acids. Germline values: CDR1 LNHNV, CDR2 YYDKDF (reference sequence).

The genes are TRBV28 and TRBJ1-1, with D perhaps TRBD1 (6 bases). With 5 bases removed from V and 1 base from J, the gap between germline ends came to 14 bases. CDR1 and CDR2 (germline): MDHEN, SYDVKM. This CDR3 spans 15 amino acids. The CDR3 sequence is CASSPRGQGNTEAFF. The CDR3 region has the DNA TGTGCCAGCAGTCCCAGGGGCCAAGGGAACACTGAAGCTTTCTTT.

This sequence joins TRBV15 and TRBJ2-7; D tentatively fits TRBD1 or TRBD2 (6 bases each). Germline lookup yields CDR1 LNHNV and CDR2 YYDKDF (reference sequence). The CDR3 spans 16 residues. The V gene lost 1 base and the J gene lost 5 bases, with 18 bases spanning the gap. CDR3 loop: CATSRGATGATNEQYF. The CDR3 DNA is TGTGCCACCAGCAGAGGGGCAACGGGGGCTACCAACGAGCAGTACTTC.

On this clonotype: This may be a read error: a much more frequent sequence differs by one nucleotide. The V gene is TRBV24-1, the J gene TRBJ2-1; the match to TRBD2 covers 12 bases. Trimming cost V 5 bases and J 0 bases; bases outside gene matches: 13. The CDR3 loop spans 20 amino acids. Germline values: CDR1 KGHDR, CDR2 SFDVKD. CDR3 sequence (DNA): TGTGCCACCAGTGGTCAACTGACTAGCGGGAGAGAAAGCTCCTACAATGAGCAGTTCTTC. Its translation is CATSGQLTSGRESSYNEQFF.

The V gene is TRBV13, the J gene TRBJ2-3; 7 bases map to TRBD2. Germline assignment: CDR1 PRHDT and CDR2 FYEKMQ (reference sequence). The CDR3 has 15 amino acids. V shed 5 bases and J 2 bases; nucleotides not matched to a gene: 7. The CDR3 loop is CASSHERGITDTQYF. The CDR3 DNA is TGTGCCAGCAGCCACGAGCGGGGAATCACAGATACGCAGTATTTT.

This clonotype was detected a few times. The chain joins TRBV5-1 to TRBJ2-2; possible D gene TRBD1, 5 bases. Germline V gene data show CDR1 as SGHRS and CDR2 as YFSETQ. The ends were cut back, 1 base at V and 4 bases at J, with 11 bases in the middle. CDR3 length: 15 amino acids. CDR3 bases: TGCGCCAGCAGCTTGTTGGGGCCGGGCACCGGGGAGCTGTTTTTT. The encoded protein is CASSLLGPGTGELFF.

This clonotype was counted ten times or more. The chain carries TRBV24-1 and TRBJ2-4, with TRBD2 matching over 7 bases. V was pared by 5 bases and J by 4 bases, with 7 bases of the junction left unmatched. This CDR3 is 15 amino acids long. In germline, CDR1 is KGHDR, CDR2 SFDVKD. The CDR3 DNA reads TGTGCCACCAGTGCTGGGGGAGGGCCAAAAAACATTCAGTACTTC. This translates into CATSAGGGPKNIQYF.

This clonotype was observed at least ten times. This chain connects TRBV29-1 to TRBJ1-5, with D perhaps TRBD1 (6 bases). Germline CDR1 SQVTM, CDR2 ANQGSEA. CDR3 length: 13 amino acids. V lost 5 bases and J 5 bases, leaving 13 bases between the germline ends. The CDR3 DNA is TGCAGCGTTCAAACAGGGAGCTATCAGCCCCAGCATTTT. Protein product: CSVQTGSYQPQHF. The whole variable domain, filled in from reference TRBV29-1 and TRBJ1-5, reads SAVISQKPSRDICQRGTSLTIQCQVDSQVTMMFWYRQQPGQSLTLIATANQGSEATYESGFVIDKFPISRPNLTFSTLTVSNMSPEDSSIYLCSVQTGSYQPQHFGDGTRLSIL.

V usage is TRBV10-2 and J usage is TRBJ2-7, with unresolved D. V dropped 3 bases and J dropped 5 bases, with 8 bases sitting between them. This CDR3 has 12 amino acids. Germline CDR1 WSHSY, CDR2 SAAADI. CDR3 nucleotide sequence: TGCGCCAGCAGTGACGGCTACCACGAGCAGTACTTC. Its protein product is CASSDGYHEQYF.

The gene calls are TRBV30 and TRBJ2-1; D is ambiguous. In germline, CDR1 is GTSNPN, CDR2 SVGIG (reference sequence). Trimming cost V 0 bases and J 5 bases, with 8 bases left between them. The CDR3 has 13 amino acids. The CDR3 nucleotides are TGTGCCTGGAGTGTTGCAGTCCACAATGAGCAGTTCTTC. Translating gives CAWSVAVHNEQFF.